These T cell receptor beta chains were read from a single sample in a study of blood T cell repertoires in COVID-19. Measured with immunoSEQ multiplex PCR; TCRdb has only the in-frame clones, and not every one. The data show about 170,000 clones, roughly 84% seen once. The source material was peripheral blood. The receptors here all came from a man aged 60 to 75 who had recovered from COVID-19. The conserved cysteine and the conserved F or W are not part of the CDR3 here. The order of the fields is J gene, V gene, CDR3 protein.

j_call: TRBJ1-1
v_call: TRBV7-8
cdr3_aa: ASSQRGDTEAF

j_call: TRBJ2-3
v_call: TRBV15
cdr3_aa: ATRLAGGPTQY

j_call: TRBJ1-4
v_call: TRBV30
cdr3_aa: AWSVRGGNEKLF

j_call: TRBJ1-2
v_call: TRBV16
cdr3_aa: ASSPNRGGKELRNYGYT

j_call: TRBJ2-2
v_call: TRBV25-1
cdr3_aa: ASEQGALSTGELF

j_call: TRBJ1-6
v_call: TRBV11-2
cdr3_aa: ASSLVRGNSPLH

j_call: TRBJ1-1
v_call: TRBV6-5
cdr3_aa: ASSRQGFGEAF

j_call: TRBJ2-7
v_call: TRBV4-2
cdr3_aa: ASRSGTGPYEQY

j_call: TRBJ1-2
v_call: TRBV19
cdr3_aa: ASSIGGTMGGYT

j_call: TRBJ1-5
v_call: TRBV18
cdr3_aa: ASSPGSQGNNQPQH

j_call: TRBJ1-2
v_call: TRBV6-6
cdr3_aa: ASSSAGQGAYGYT

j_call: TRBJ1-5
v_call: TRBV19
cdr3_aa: ASSRGQGAHNQPQH

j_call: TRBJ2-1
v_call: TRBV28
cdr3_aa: ASSHSSGDNEQF

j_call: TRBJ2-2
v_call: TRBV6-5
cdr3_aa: ASSNRVGGELF

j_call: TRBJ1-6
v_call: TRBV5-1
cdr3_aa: ASSPRTGGSPLH

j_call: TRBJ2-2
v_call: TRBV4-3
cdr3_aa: ASSQGAANTGELF

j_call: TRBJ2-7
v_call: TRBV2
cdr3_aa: ASSEALRGAGEQY

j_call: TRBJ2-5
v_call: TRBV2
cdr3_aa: ASSEAGTGREETQY

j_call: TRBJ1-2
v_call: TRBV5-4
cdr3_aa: ASSGQRGDYGYT

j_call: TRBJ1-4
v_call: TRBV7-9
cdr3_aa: ASSPRRSREGEKLF

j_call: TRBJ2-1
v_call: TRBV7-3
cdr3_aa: ASSPRASDSGEQF

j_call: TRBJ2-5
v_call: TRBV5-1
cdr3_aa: ASSLGYKVAGETQY

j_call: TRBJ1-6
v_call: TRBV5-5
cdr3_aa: ASSLPQGNSPLH

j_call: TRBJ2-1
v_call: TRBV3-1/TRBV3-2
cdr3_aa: ASSQDFLGLAGYNEQF

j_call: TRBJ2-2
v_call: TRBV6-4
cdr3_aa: ASSRDSFNTGELF

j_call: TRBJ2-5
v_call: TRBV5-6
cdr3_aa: ASSFPQGAGEETQY

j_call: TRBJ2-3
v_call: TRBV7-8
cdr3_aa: ASSSRGLADTQY